This T cell receptor beta chain emerged from a study of OX40 agonist ivuxolimab in advanced cancers. Across the whole study: Prior checkpoint blockade (anti-PD-1, anti-PD-L1 or anti-CTLA-4) was permitted; under 50% had it.

With 7 bases removed from V and 12 bases from J, the gap between germline ends came to 21 bases. The germline V gene has CDR1 MDHEN and CDR2 SYDVKM. The CDR3 spans 13 residues. Profiling relied on immunoSEQ multiplex PCR, and the TCRdb table lists in-frame clones only, not all of them. The table records approximately 79,000 clones, around 87% of them present only once. This clone was found a few times. This TCR came from an adult with an advanced solid tumor such as melanoma, head and neck, liver or kidney cancer. The chain is built from TRBV28 and TRBJ1-1; D is uncertain. The sample consisted of CD4+ or CD8+ T cells sorted from blood, taken in a trial of the OX40 agonist ivuxolimab. The chain's CDR3 is CASTEALRGLSFF. CDR3 DNA: TGTGCCAGCACCGAAGCACTCCGAGGACTTTCTTTCTTT.